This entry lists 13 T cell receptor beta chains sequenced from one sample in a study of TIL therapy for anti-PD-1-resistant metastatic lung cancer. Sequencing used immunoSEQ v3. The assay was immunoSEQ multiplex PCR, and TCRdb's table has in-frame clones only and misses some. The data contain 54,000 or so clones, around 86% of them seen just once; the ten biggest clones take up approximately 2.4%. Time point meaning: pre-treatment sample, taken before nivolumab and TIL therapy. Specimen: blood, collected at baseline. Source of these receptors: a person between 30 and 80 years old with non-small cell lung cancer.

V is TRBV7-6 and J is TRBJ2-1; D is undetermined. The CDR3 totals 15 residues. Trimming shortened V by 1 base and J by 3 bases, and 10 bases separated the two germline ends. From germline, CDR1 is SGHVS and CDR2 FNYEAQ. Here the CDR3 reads CASSLVWADYNEQFF. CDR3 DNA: TGTGCCAGCAGCTTAGTGTGGGCAGACTACAATGAGCAGTTCTTC.

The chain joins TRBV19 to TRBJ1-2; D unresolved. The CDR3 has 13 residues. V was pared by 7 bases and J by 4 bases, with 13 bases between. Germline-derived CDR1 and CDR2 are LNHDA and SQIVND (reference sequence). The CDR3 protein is CASTLSSGYGYTF. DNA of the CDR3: TGTGCCAGTACCCTGAGTAGCGGCTATGGCTACACCTTC.

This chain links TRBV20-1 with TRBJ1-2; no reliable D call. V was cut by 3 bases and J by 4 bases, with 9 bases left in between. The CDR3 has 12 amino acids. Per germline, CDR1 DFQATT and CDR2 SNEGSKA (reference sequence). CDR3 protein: CSASGARYGYTF. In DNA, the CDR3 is TGCAGTGCTAGTGGAGCTCGCTATGGCTACACCTTC.

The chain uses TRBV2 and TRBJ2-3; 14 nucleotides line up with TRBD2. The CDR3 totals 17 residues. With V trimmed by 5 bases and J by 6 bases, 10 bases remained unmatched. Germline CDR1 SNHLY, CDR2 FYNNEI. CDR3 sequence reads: CASSRSGLAGGGDTQYF. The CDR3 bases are TGTGCCAGCAGTCGATCTGGACTAGCGGGAGGAGGGGATACGCAGTATTTT.

CDR3 bases: TGCGCCAGCCAGGGTAGCATTGGGAATTCACCCCTCCACTTT. Its protein is CASQGSIGNSPLHF. This chain uses TRBV5-1 with TRBJ1-6, with a weak D call TRBD1 (5 bases). The germline V gene has CDR1 SGHRS and CDR2 YFSETQ. V shed 7 bases and J shed 7 bases, with 15 bases lying between them. The CDR3 covers 14 residues.

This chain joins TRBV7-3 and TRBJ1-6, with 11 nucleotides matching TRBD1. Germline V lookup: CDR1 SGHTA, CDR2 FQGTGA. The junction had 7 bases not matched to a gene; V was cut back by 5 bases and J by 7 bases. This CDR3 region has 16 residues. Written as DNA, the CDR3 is TGTGCCAGCAGCCCCGGACAGGGGGCGGGGAATTCACCCCTCCACTTT. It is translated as CASSPGQGAGNSPLHF.

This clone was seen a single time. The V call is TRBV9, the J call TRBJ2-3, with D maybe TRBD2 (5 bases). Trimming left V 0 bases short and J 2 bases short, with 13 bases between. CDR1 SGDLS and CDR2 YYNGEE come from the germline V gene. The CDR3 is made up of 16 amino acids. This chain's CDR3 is CASSVGLAPYTDTQYF. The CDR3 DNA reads TGTGCCAGCAGCGTAGGCCTAGCACCCTACACAGATACGCAGTATTTT. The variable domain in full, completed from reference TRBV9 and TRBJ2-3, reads DSGVTQTPKHLITATGQRVTLRCSPRSGDLSVYWYQQSLDQGLQFLIQYYNGEERAKGNILERFSAQQFPDLHSELNLSSLELGDSALYFCASSVGLAPYTDTQYFGPGTRLTVL.

CDR3 loop: CASSSLTAYEQYF. The CDR3 DNA is TGTGCCAGCAGTTCACTTACCGCCTACGAGCAGTACTTC. This rearrangement joins TRBV27 to TRBJ2-7, with no clear D. The germline gives CDR1 MNHEY, CDR2 SMNVEV (reference sequence). The CDR3 loop spans 13 amino acids. V was cut by 4 bases and J by 2 bases, with 9 bases left in between.

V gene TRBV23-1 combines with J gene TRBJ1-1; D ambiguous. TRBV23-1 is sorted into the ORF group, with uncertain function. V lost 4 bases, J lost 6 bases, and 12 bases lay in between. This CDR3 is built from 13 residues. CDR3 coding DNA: TGCGCCAGCAGTCGTCATAGGGTCCCTGAAGCTTTCTTT. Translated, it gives CASSRHRVPEAFF.

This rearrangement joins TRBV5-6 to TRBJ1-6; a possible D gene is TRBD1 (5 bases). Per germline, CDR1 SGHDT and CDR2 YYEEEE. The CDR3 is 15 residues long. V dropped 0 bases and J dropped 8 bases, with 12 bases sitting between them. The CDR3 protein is CASSLGQLRDSPLHF. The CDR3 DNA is TGTGCCAGCAGCTTGGGACAGCTAAGGGATTCACCCCTCCACTTT.

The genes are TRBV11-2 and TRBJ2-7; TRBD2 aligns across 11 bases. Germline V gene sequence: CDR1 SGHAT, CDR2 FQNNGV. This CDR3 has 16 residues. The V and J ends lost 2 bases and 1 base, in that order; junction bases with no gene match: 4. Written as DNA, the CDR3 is TGTGCCAGCAGCTTAAGACTAGCGGGGAGTTCCTACGAGCAGTACTTC. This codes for CASSLRLAGSSYEQYF.

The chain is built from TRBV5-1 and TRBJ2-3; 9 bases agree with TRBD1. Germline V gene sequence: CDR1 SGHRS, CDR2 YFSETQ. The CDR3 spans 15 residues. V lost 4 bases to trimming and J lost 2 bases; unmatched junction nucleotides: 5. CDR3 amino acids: CASSGWTGDTDTQYF. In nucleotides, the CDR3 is TGCGCCAGCAGCGGATGGACAGGGGACACAGATACGCAGTATTTT.

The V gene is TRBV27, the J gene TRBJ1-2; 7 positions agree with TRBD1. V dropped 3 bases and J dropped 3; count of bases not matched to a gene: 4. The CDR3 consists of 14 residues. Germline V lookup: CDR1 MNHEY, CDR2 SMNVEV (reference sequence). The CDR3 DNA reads TGTGCCAGCAGTTTTACCGGGACAGACTATGGCTACACCTTC. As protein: CASSFTGTDYGYTF.